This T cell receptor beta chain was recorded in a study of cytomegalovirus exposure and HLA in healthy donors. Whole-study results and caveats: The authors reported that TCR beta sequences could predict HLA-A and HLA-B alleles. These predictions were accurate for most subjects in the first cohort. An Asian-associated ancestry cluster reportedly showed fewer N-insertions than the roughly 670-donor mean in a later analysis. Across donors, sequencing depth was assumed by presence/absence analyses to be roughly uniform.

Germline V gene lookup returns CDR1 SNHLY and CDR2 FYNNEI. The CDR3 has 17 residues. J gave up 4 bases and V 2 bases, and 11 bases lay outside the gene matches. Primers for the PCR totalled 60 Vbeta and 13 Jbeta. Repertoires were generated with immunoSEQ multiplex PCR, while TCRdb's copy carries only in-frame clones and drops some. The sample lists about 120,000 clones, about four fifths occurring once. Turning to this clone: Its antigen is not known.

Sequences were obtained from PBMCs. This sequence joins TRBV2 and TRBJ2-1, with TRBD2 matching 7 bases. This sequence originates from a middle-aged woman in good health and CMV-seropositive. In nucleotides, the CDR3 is TGTGCCAGCAGTGAAAGGGAGGGTTTGAGGAGGTACAATGAGCAGTTCTTC. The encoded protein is CASSEREGLRRYNEQFF.